The 8 T cell receptor beta chains below all came from one sample that was sequenced in a study of blood T cell repertoires in COVID-19. Assay used: immunoSEQ multiplex PCR; TCRdb lists only in-frame clones, some missing. The sample records some 200,000 clones, 65% to 90% being singletons. The sequencing sample was made of peripheral blood. These receptor sequences come from a human donor in a cohort sampled during active COVID-19.

The gene calls are TRBV27 and TRBJ2-2, with D tentatively TRBD2 (5 bases). CDR3 length equals 14 residues. The V end lost 1 base, the J end lost 7 bases, and 10 bases lay between the germline ends. Looked up from germline, CDR1 is MNHEY and CDR2 is SMNVEV (reference sequence). The CDR3 loop is CASSLWLADGELFF. The CDR3 DNA follows: TGTGCCAGCAGTTTATGGCTAGCAGACGGGGAGCTGTTTTTT.

This chain uses TRBV19 with TRBJ2-7, with D uncertain. This CDR3 region has 13 residues. Germline values: CDR1 LNHDA, CDR2 SQIVND (reference sequence). Trimming stripped 5 bases from V and 0 bases from J, with 8 bases between. In nucleotides, the CDR3 is TGTGCCAGTAGTTATGCAGGCTCCTACGAGCAGTACTTC. Translated: CASSYAGSYEQYF.

This chain connects TRBV6-5 to TRBJ2-3; 8 bases agree with TRBD2. CDR1 is MNHEY, CDR2 SVGAGI, per germline. The junction had 5 bases not matched to a gene; V was cut back by 9 bases and J by 3 bases. This CDR3 has 13 amino acids. The CDR3 spells CASSTSATDTQYF. The CDR3 DNA is TGTGCCAGTTCGACTAGCGCGACAGATACGCAGTATTTT.

J is TRBJ2-1 and V is TRBV13, with 8 bases that match TRBD2. The CDR3 is made up of 14 amino acids. Losses at the gene ends were 5 bases for V and 10 bases for J; bases not matched to a gene: 10. Germline V gene data show CDR1 as PRHDT and CDR2 as FYEKMQ (reference sequence). The CDR3 loop is CASSQRLAPGEQFF. In nucleotides, the CDR3 is TGTGCCAGCAGCCAGAGACTAGCGCCGGGGGAGCAGTTCTTC.

V and J are TRBV6-1 and TRBJ2-1; 10 bases are a match to TRBD1. The CDR3 is 15 amino acids. Trimming removed 2 bases from V and 4 bases from J; junction bases left unmatched: 2. CDR1 and CDR2 (germline): MNHNS, SASEGT. This CDR3 is CASSERGQGYNEQFF. CDR3 sequence (DNA): TGTGCCAGCAGTGAAAGGGGACAGGGGTACAATGAGCAGTTCTTC.

Only a few counts were recorded for this clone. This rearrangement joins TRBV5-4 to TRBJ2-1; 8 bases line up with TRBD2. The CDR3 contains 17 residues. Germline loops: CDR1 SGHNT, CDR2 YYREEE (reference sequence). The V gene end was trimmed by 2 bases and the J gene end by 0 bases; junction bases not matched to a gene: 7. The CDR3 loop is CASSLRTSKSSYNEQFF. The CDR3 DNA sequence: TGTGCCAGCAGCTTACGGACTAGCAAGAGCTCCTACAATGAGCAGTTCTTC. The whole variable domain, filled in from reference TRBV5-4 and TRBJ2-1, reads ETGVTQSPTHLIKTRGQQVTLRCSSQSGHNTVSWYQQALGQGPQFIFQYYREEENGRGNFPPRFSGLQFPNYSSELNVNALELDDSALYLCASSLRTSKSSYNEQFFGPGTRLTVL.

This clone showed up just once. The V call is TRBV27, the J call TRBJ1-2, with 10 bases identical to TRBD1. CDR1 and CDR2 (germline): MNHEY, SMNVEV (reference sequence). The CDR3 runs 15 residues. V lost 5 bases and J lost 5; bases outside the gene matches: 8. CDR3 in DNA: TGTGCCAGCAGTCGGGACAGGGGATGGTGGTATGGCTACACCTTC. Translation: CASSRDRGWWYGYTF.

The rearrangement joins TRBV4-2 to TRBJ2-7, with a possible D match to TRBD2 (5 bases). Deletions cut 0 bases from V and 2 bases from J, with 8 bases between. The CDR3 has 14 amino acids. Germline CDR1 LGHNA, CDR2 YNFKEQ. This CDR3 is CASSQDAGPYEQYF. The CDR3 DNA sequence: TGTGCCAGCAGCCAAGACGCGGGTCCCTACGAGCAGTACTTC.